The clone carrying this T cell receptor beta chain was seen at least ten times. Its antigen remains unknown. This CDR3 is built from 11 residues. Losses at the gene ends were 3 bases for V and 8 bases for J; bases not matched to a gene: 0. The data derive from a study of blood T cells in healthy people across ages. Broader study findings: Measured against age, TCR beta diversity per million T cells decreased in a roughly linear manner.

Donors each provided roughly 11 milliliters of peripheral blood. Through a sample-barcoded 5' primer and a J-beta primer mix, a second PCR was run for roughly 6 to 11 cycles. TCRdb passed the 5' RACE reads through MiXCR, listing each CDR3 protein once. The data hold roughly 1,700,000 distinct CDR3 sequences, with over 25% observed a single time. The TCR was taken from a woman aged 25 to 39 in good health. The sample was blood. The chain carries TRBV12-3 or TRBV12-4 and TRBJ1-2; 7 bases line up with TRBD1. The CDR3 nucleotides are TGTGCCAGCAGTTTGGGACAGGGCTACACCTTC. It yields the protein CASSLGQGYTF.